This TCR beta chain appears in the sequencing data of a study of cytomegalovirus exposure and HLA in healthy donors. Findings of the study overall: Follow-up analysis seemed to connect common viral pathogens with several of the most significant clusters identified. There was a cluster of highly shared sequence variants that was likely a sequencing artifact. Productive status was seen about 87% or about 30% of the time for most TCR beta V segments in an earlier analysis.

In regard to this clone: Its antigen is undetermined.

The V and J ends lost 4 bases and 2 bases, in that order; junction bases with no gene match: 5. The CDR3 is 15 residues long. Germline CDR1 and CDR2: SGHTA and FQGTGA. A multiplex PCR was run with 60 Vbeta primers and 13 Jbeta primers. Only in-frame clones appear in the TCRdb table, and some are missing; sequencing was by immunoSEQ multiplex PCR. The sample shows about 110,000 clones, 76% of them seen only once. This chain joins TRBV7-3 and TRBJ2-7; TRBD2 aligns across 10 bases. The sample taken for sequencing was PBMCs. This TCR came from a woman between 50 and 59 years old in good health and CMV-seropositive. The CDR3 nucleotides read TGTGCCAGCAGCTGCGGGACTAGCGAACCCTACGAGCAGTACTTC. It is translated as CASSCGTSEPYEQYF.